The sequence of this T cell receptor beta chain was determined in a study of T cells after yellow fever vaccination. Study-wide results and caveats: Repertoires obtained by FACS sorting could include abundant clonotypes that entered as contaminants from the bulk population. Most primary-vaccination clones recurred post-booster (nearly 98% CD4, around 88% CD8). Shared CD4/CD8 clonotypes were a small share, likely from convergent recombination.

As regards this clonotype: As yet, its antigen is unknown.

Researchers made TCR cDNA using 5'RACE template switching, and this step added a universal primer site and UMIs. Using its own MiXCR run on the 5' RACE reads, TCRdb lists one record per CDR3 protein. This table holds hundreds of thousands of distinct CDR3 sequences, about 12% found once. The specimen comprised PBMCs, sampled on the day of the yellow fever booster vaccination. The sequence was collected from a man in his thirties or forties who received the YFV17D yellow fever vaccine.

The CDR3 nucleotides are TGCAGTGCTAGATTCCGGGCGGGATCACCCCTCCACTTT. It is translated as CSARFRAGSPLHF. This rearrangement joins TRBV20-1 to TRBJ1-6; no clear D gene. Trimming took 2 bases from V and 10 from J, leaving 12 bases between them. Germline CDR1 and CDR2: DFQATT and SNEGSKA (reference sequence). The CDR3 length is 13 residues.